This T cell receptor (beta chain) is drawn from a study of CD8 T cells in Susac syndrome (dated by TCRdb to the late 2010s). At the level of the whole study: Whether CD8+ T cell activation and differentiation in Susac syndrome was antigen driven was tested using repertoire sequencing. Overall study outcomes, separate from this receptor: The number of individuals in the TCR sequencing and HLA analysis was acknowledged as relatively small.

With regard to this clonotype: Its cognate antigen has yet to be identified. No qualities accompany the bases; no much larger clone lies one base away.

RNA was extracted with the RNeasy kit and roughly 0.5 to 1 ug was reverse transcribed using random hexamers. The immunoSEQ multiplex PCR assay, covering 54 Vbeta and 13 Jbeta segments, was used to amplify TCR beta CDR3 regions. PCR amplification bias was corrected by using a synthetic template baseline for primer optimization and computational correction. Under the source paper's analysis protocol: Reads were annotated to V, D and J genes per IMGT and analyzed with immunoSEQ Analyzer, keeping only productive sequences. Clonality was computed as one minus Shannon entropy normalized by log2 of the number of productive unique sequences. For each patient and control, public and private clones were evaluated among the 100 most prevalent clones. Susac-specific clones were defined as absent from healthy and MS cohorts, some 1,000 published viral clones and other ImmuneACCESS disease sequences. TCRdb handled the public reads itself, with Q25 trimming in fastp and clone calling in MiXCR, and kept productive beta chains. CDR3 protein sequences are deduplicated, and each keeps its most common genes and DNA. The V and J calls shown here were made by TCRdb, not taken from the authors' results. The sample has roughly 130,000 distinct CDR3 sequences on record, about 95% of them singletons. Around 0.12% of the sample rests with the top ten.

High-throughput TCR beta sequencing profiled peripheral blood CD8+ and CD4+ T cells from healthy donors, Susac syndrome patients and multiple sclerosis patients. Treatment-naive patients with stable or active relapsing-remitting disease fulfilling revised McDonald criteria were used as multiple sclerosis controls. Bulk CD8+ and CD4+ T cells were purified by magnetic negative isolation, while CD8+ TEMRA cells were enriched using FACS. Blood was collected in EDTA tubes and processed within 24 hours, with PBMCs isolated through density gradient centrifugation. PBMCs intended for TCR sequencing were cryopreserved in liquid nitrogen and thawed later in a water bath at 37 degrees C. Purity of sorted or isolated CD4+, CD8+ and CD8+ TEMRA cells was at least 90%. Per the germline V gene (reference sequence), LNHDA is the CDR1 and SQIVND is the CDR2. The germline ends are 16 bases apart after V is trimmed by 7 bases and J by 5 bases. There are 14 amino acids in the CDR3, from cysteine to phenylalanine inclusive. The entry retains the CDR3 DNA only, 42 bases that are in frame from base 1.

The clonotype was recovered from a human donor with multiple sclerosis. Material for sequencing was CD4+ T cells from PBMCs. The rearranged segments are TRBV19 and TRBJ2-3, with the D gene not confidently named. The DNA sequence is TGTGCCAGTACCCCGTCGACCGGTGGAGATACGCAGTATTTT. Its coded protein is CASTPSTGGDTQYF. Beyond the CDR3, the reference TRBV19 and TRBJ2-3 genes provide the residues; the full variable domain reads: DGGITQSPKYLFRKEGQNVTLSCEQNLNHDAMYWYRQDPGQGLRLIYYSQIVNDFQKGDIAEGYSVSREKKESFPLTVTSAQKNPTAFYLCASTPSTGGDTQYFGPGTRLTVL.